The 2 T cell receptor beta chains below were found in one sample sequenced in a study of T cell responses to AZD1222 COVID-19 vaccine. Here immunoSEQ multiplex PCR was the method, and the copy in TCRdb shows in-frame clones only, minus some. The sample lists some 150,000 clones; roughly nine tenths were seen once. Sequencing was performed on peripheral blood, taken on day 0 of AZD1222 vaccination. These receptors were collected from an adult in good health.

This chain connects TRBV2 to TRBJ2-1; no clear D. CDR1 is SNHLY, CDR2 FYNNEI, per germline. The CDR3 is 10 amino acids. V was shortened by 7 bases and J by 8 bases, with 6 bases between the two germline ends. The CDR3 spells CASIGDEQFF. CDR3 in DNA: TGTGCCAGCATCGGTGATGAGCAGTTCTTC.

The CDR3 loop is CASRRRPPGTGVDEQYF. The CDR3 nucleotides read TGTGCCAGTAGACGCAGACCTCCCGGGACAGGGGTTGACGAGCAGTACTTC. The chain recombines TRBV19 with TRBJ2-7; TRBD1 agrees at 10 bases. V shed 6 bases and J 5 bases; nucleotides not matched to a gene: 16. Germline CDR1 is LNHDA and CDR2 is SQIVND (reference sequence). The CDR3 is 17 amino acids.